A selection of T cell receptor beta chains follows, all from one sample in a study of blood T cell repertoires in COVID-19. TCRdb keeps only in-frame clones here, not all; method: immunoSEQ multiplex PCR. The profile covers under 150,000 clones, with approximately 82% appearing a single time and roughly 10% taken by the ten largest. The sample consisted of peripheral blood. These receptors came from a man between 40 and 49 years old with active or convalescent COVID-19. Each CDR3 is given with its conserved first and last residue. Only part of the rows carry a size: once, few, many, or a class if the clone is expanded.

cdr3_aa clone_size j_call v_call
CATSSGGSYNEQFF NA TRBJ2-1 TRBV19
CATSGGRENGYTF NA TRBJ1-2 TRBV24-1
CASSLARTASEKLFF NA TRBJ1-4 TRBV4-3
CASSPDFSSNEQFF NA TRBJ2-1 TRBV6-5
CASSEASGGAGEQFF few TRBJ2-1 TRBV10-1
CASSQGGGHSGNTIYF NA TRBJ1-3 TRBV5-6
CASSASGTSIEQYF NA TRBJ2-7 TRBV9
CASSLRTGDSNQPQHF NA TRBJ1-5 TRBV3-1/TRBV3-2
CASSPGTSSNQPQHF NA TRBJ1-5 TRBV7-2
CASSRLAGGSYEQYF NA TRBJ2-7 TRBV11-1
CASSPGTGGTEAFF NA TRBJ1-1 TRBV11-3
CASSPSGGGSSYEQYF NA TRBJ2-7 TRBV7-2
CASSPRGWDIQYF few TRBJ2-4 TRBV9
CASSLERDSPLHF NA TRBJ1-6 TRBV7-2
CASRTGYTGELFF NA TRBJ2-2 TRBV12-3/TRBV12-4
CASSEGLASDTQYF NA TRBJ2-3 TRBV6-4
CASSEAKGGTAPLHF NA TRBJ1-6 TRBV6-1
CASSLAGGNYEQYF NA TRBJ2-7 TRBV7-2
CASSSNEDTGELFF NA TRBJ2-2 TRBV7-9